The rows below give T cell receptor beta chains drawn from one sample of a study of Graves' ophthalmopathy and Graves' hyperthyroidism. Each CDR3 protein gets one entry after TCRdb re-called the multiplex PCR reads with MiXCR. The sample includes around 1,200,000 distinct CDR3 sequences, about two fifths of them seen just once. The sequenced material came from peripheral blood or thyroid tissue (not recorded which). These receptors all stem from an adult man with Graves' hyperthyroidism. Each CDR3 is given with its conserved first and last residue.

v_gene: TRBV19; CDR3aa: CASSQGRSGNTIYF
v_gene: TRBV7-8; CDR3aa: CASSLLGQGADTGELFF
v_gene: TRBV2; CDR3aa: CASNGGEGTEAFF
v_gene: TRBV11-2; CDR3aa: CASSLGGRASYEQYF
v_gene: TRBV19; CDR3aa: CASYPPGTGATEAFF
v_gene: TRBV6-1; CDR3aa: CASSKTSGGLAPEQYF
v_gene: TRBV20-1; CDR3aa: CSARDHRSSGNTIYF
v_gene: TRBV7-6; CDR3aa: CASSPGAMRGNTEAFF
v_gene: TRBV29-1; CDR3aa: CSVRTGLAGERKYF
v_gene: TRBV29-1; CDR3aa: CSARGTSGMRTQYF
v_gene: TRBV5-1; CDR3aa: CASSLSYFGGTQYF
v_gene: TRBV25-1; CDR3aa: CASEVTGQTNEKLFF
v_gene: TRBV7-9; CDR3aa: CASTPDLSYEQYF
v_gene: TRBV4-2; CDR3aa: CASSRFSGGPYEQYF
v_gene: TRBV25-1; CDR3aa: CASSDPGAAKGYTF
v_gene: TRBV10-1; CDR3aa: CASSLTRGTEAFF
v_gene: TRBV10-3; CDR3aa: CAISEGEGYTF
v_gene: TRBV5-1; CDR3aa: CASSFTGSTGELFF
v_gene: TRBV25-1; CDR3aa: CASSESKGLGALYWDTEAFF
v_gene: TRBV10-2; CDR3aa: CASSELAGGKELFF
v_gene: TRBV9; CDR3aa: CASSPSGTTYEQYF
v_gene: TRBV7-8; CDR3aa: CASSVDSGIATQYF
v_gene: TRBV5-8; CDR3aa: CASSLVGQGAAEAFF
v_gene: TRBV5-1; CDR3aa: CASSPDSGGLNTEAFF
v_gene: TRBV12-3/TRBV12-4; CDR3aa: CASRTGTTYGYTF
v_gene: TRBV7-9; CDR3aa: CASSTPIRGIGETQYF
v_gene: TRBV20-1; CDR3aa: CSASLMDRGPWEQYF
v_gene: TRBV2; CDR3aa: CASITGTSGGYTF
v_gene: TRBV7-8; CDR3aa: CASSQGFYQPQHF
v_gene: TRBV19; CDR3aa: CASSNQRGRRLSEQYF
v_gene: TRBV29-1; CDR3aa: CSRLGGNYGYTF
v_gene: TRBV20-1; CDR3aa: CSARSKRVYEQYF
v_gene: TRBV9; CDR3aa: CASSVARAGYEQYF
v_gene: TRBV7-9; CDR3aa: CASSPLGGTPEQYF
v_gene: TRBV29-1; CDR3aa: CSVVGPGAIPGYTF
v_gene: TRBV25-1; CDR3aa: CASSERGGKNIQYF
v_gene: TRBV25-1; CDR3aa: CASSDPQAFYGYTF
v_gene: TRBV7-2; CDR3aa: CASKRDYQETQYF
v_gene: TRBV7-9; CDR3aa: CASSQDWLAGETQYF
v_gene: TRBV6-5; CDR3aa: CASSDDSWDTYEQYF